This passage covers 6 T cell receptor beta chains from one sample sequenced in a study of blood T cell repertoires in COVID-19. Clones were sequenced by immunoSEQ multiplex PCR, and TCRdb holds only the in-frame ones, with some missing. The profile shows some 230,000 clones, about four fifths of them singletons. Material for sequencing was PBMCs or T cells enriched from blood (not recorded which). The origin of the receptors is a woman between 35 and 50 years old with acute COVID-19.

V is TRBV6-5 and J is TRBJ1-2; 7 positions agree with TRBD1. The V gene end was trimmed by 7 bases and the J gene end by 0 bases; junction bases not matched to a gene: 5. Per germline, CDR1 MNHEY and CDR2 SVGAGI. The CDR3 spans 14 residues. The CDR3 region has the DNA TGTGCCAGCATCCCGACAGGGTCTAACTATGGCTACACCTTC. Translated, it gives CASIPTGSNYGYTF.

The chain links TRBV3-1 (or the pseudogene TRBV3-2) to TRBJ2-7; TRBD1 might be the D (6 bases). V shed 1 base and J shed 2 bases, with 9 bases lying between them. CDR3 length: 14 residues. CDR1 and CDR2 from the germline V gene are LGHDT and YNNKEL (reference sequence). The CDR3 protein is CASSQGRGAYEQYF. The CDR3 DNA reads TGTGCCAGCAGCCAAGGCAGGGGAGCCTACGAGCAGTACTTC.

The DNA of the CDR3 is TGTGCCAGCTCGCTGGGGACAGGGATTTACACCGGGGAGCTGTTTTTT. It is translated as CASSLGTGIYTGELFF. The genes are TRBV18 and TRBJ2-2; 9 nucleotides match TRBD1. This CDR3 has 16 residues. V lost 6 bases to trimming and J lost 3 bases; unmatched junction nucleotides: 8. In germline, CDR1 is KGHSH, CDR2 LQKENI. The whole variable domain, remainder taken from reference TRBV18 and TRBJ2-2, is NAGVMQNPRHLVRRRGQEARLRCSPMKGHSHVYWYRQLPEEGLKFMVYLQKENIIDESGMPKERFSAEFPKEGPSILRIQQVVRGDSAAYFCASSLGTGIYTGELFFGEGSRLTVL.

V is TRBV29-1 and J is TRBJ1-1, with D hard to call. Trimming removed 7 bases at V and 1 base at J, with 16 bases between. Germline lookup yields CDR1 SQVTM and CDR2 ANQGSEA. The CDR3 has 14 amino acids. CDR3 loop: CSGGGLYRNTEAFF. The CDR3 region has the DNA TGCAGCGGGGGTGGGTTATACAGGAACACTGAAGCTTTCTTT. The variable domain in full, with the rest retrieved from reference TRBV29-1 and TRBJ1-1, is SAVISQKPSRDICQRGTSLTIQCQVDSQVTMMFWYRQQPGQSLTLIATANQGSEATYESGFVIDKFPISRPNLTFSTLTVSNMSPEDSSIYLCSGGGLYRNTEAFFGQGTRLTVV.

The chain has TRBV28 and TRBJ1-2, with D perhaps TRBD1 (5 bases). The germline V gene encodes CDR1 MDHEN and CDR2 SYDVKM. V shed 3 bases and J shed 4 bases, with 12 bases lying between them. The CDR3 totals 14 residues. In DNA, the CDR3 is TGTGCCAGCAGTTTGAAAGGGGAGGTCTATGGCTACACCTTC. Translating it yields CASSLKGEVYGYTF.

The CDR3 loop reads CASSYSGQLEAFF. CDR3 coding DNA: TGTGCCAGCAGTTACTCGGGACAGCTTGAAGCTTTCTTT. The V call is TRBV6-5, the J call TRBJ1-1; 7 bases align to TRBD1. The CDR3 runs to 13 residues. With 0 bases clipped from V and 7 bases from J, the junction kept 2 bases outside the gene matches. Germline V lookup: CDR1 MNHEY, CDR2 SVGAGI.